Listed below are T cell receptor beta chains from one sample, sequenced in a study of blood T cell repertoires in COVID-19. The repertoire was sequenced with immunoSEQ multiplex PCR; TCRdb's copy has only in-frame clones and lacks some. The repertoire holds roughly 90,000 clones, with 80% as singletons. The sequencing input was peripheral blood. These receptors came from a woman in her seventies with acute or convalescent COVID-19. CDR3s include the opening cysteine and the closing phenylalanine or tryptophan. Each record gives: D gene, clone size, J gene, V gene, CDR3 protein. The D gene is left open where the match is weak. Where a row states a size, it is once, few, many or the class of an expanded clone; other rows omit it.

TRBD1 . TRBJ1-2 TRBV11-2 CASSSTGGVYGYTF
. . TRBJ1-6 TRBV7-2 CASSLVSGTNSPLHF
. . TRBJ1-2 TRBV28 CASRGDYGYTF
TRBD2 . TRBJ2-3 TRBV9 CASSVAVLGGSADTQYF
. . TRBJ1-4 TRBV18 CASSPSLGGEKLFF
TRBD2 . TRBJ2-1 TRBV4-2 CASTQGTSGGSGDSNEQFF
TRBD2 . TRBJ2-7 TRBV7-2 CASSPDWRGTYEQYF
. . TRBJ2-5 TRBV5-4 CASSPGEGGPWETQYF
. once TRBJ2-2 TRBV28 CASSDWGGFGELFF
. . TRBJ2-2 TRBV11-2 CASSFGSGTGELFF
. . TRBJ2-7 TRBV12-3/TRBV12-4 CASSPHRSYEQYF
. . TRBJ2-1 TRBV7-8 CASSFALTRNEQFF
. . TRBJ2-7 TRBV7-9 CASSPQGGVSYEQYF
TRBD1 once TRBJ2-7 TRBV28 CASSFPRTGGSPYEQYF
. . TRBJ2-1 TRBV12-3/TRBV12-4 CASSLGTSNEQFF
. . TRBJ1-6 TRBV5-8 CASSLEGGDSPLHF
. . TRBJ1-2 TRBV28 CASSPQGGGYGYTF
TRBD1 few TRBJ1-1 TRBV5-1 CASSLSGGVTEAFF
. . TRBJ2-3 TRBV5-4 CASSLGPGRGRSTDTQYF
. . TRBJ1-3 TRBV5-8 CASSFGQIGNTIYF
. . TRBJ1-1 TRBV29-1 CSVAWGLNTEAFF
. once TRBJ1-2 TRBV12-3/TRBV12-4 CASSLDRRSYTF
TRBD1 few TRBJ1-1 TRBV5-1 CASRTQGARTEAFF
TRBD2 . TRBJ2-5 TRBV7-2 CASSFAGGGETQYF
TRBD1 . TRBJ1-4 TRBV18 CASSPQQGNEKLFF
. . TRBJ1-4 TRBV3-1/TRBV3-2 CASRSGTANEKLFF
TRBD1 . TRBJ1-1 TRBV30 CAWSVLPGGNTEAFF
. few TRBJ1-5 TRBV7-2 CASSPSGGNQPQHF
. . TRBJ1-1 TRBV2 CASSLQTAEAFF
TRBD2 once TRBJ2-1 TRBV3-1/TRBV3-2 CASSQGFLAGGQNEQFF
TRBD1 . TRBJ1-1 TRBV6-5 CASVPTGGWNTEAFF
TRBD2 . TRBJ2-7 TRBV28 CASSLYSSGSSYEQYF
TRBD2 . TRBJ2-3 TRBV7-3 CASSKGLGAPDTQYF
. . TRBJ2-1 TRBV10-2 CASSVRGRGNEQFF
TRBD2 . TRBJ2-5 TRBV6-5 CASSPLAGGPKTQYF
. . TRBJ2-6 TRBV6-5 CASSYAGVGANVLTF
TRBD1 few TRBJ2-7 TRBV28 CASKPQGPGGYEQYF
TRBD1 . TRBJ2-3 TRBV7-2 CASSPRGLGTDTQYF
. . TRBJ1-1 TRBV3-1/TRBV3-2 CASSPTVLNTEAFF
TRBD1 . TRBJ1-5 TRBV5-1 CASSVGQGDQPQHF
. . TRBJ2-7 TRBV6-5 CASSPGYAYEQYF
TRBD1 . TRBJ1-6 TRBV20-1 CSASSGQYNSPLHF
TRBD2 . TRBJ2-1 TRBV3-1/TRBV3-2 CASTLGLADYNEQFF
. . TRBJ2-2 TRBV5-5 CASSDGVFTGELFF
. . TRBJ2-3 TRBV9 CASSVEAGQVATDTQYF
TRBD1 . TRBJ2-3 TRBV7-2 CASSPQGARTDTQYF
TRBD1 . TRBJ1-4 TRBV19 CASSPSGTGNEKLFF
TRBD1 . TRBJ1-1 TRBV5-6 CASSYGTANTEAFF
. . TRBJ1-4 TRBV5-1 CASSLVQGTNEKLFF
TRBD1 . TRBJ1-3 TRBV6-6 CASSGGTGVGNTIYF
TRBD1 . TRBJ2-7 TRBV15 CATSAGQGARHEQYF
. . TRBJ2-5 TRBV3-1/TRBV3-2 CASSRRSDKETQYF